These 5 T cell receptor beta chains originate from one sample sequenced in a study of blood T cell repertoires in COVID-19. The protocol was immunoSEQ multiplex PCR, while the TCRdb copy is restricted to in-frame clones and leaves out a portion. The table lists about 78,000 clones, about nine tenths of them singletons. The sequencing sample was made of peripheral blood. These receptors originate from a man in his forties or fifties with active or convalescent COVID-19.

The gene calls are TRBV11-2 and TRBJ1-2; no firm D call. Germline V lookup: CDR1 SGHAT, CDR2 FQNNGV. This CDR3 is 12 amino acids long. The ends were cut back, 3 bases at V and 8 bases at J, with 10 bases in the middle. Here the CDR3 reads CASSFEQWGYTF. The CDR3 coding sequence is TGTGCCAGCAGCTTTGAACAGTGGGGCTACACCTTC.

The rearrangement uses TRBV12-3 or TRBV12-4 and TRBJ2-2; D might be TRBD1 (5 bases). Trimming cost V 7 bases and J 8 bases, with 14 bases left between them. The CDR3 is 13 residues long. The CDR3 loop reads CASILSGSGELFF. The CDR3 DNA is TGTGCCAGCATCCTTTCAGGGTCTGGGGAGCTGTTTTTT.

This chain joins TRBV25-1 and TRBJ2-3; maybe TRBD1 (6 bases). Between the trimmed V and J ends, which lost 5 bases and 1 base, there was a span of 16 bases. The CDR3 contains 16 residues. Germline CDR1 reads MGHDK; CDR2 reads SYGVNS. As DNA, the CDR3 is TGTGCCAGCAGTATAACATACAGGGCAGGCACAGATACGCAGTATTTT. Its translation is CASSITYRAGTDTQYF. Drawing the rest from reference TRBV25-1 and TRBJ2-3, the complete variable domain is EADIYQTPRYLVIGTGKKITLECSQTMGHDKMYWYQQDPGMELHLIHYSYGVNSTEKGDLSSESTVSRIRTEHFPLTLESARPSHTSQYLCASSITYRAGTDTQYFGPGTRLTVL.

This rearrangement joins TRBV3-1 (or the pseudogene TRBV3-2) to TRBJ1-3, with TRBD1 as a possible D gene (5 bases). The V and J ends lost 2 bases and 0 bases respectively, with 5 bases between them. The CDR3 runs 14 residues. Per germline, CDR1 LGHDT and CDR2 YNNKEL (reference sequence). For the CDR3, the DNA is TGTGCCAGCAGCCAACAGGGCTCTGGAAACACCATATATTTT. Its translation is CASSQQGSGNTIYF.

The chain uses TRBV5-1 and TRBJ2-2; D call uncertain. Deletions cut 4 bases from V and 4 bases from J, with 11 bases between. The CDR3 covers 14 residues. Germline V CDR1 and CDR2: SGHRS, YFSETQ. CDR3 region: CASSPSGSTGELFF. CDR3 in DNA: TGCGCCAGCAGCCCCTCCGGGTCCACCGGGGAGCTGTTTTTT.